Shown below are 14 T cell receptor beta chains from a single sample sequenced in a study of T cell responses to AZD1222 COVID-19 vaccine. Measured with immunoSEQ multiplex PCR; TCRdb has only the in-frame clones, and not every one. This table has roughly 55,000 clones, roughly 85% appearing once. The starting material was peripheral blood, obtained on day 0 of AZD1222 vaccination. The receptors stem from an adult in good health.

The CDR3 sequence is CASSQGSHANTEAFF. DNA for the CDR3: TGCGCCAGCAGCCAAGGTAGTCACGCGAACACTGAAGCTTTCTTT. The chain is built from TRBV4-3 and TRBJ1-1; D not resolved. The ends were cut back, 1 base at V and 1 base at J, with 10 bases in the middle. The CDR3 sequence is 15 residues long. Germline CDR1 and CDR2: LGHNA and YSLEER.

The V gene is TRBV14, the J gene TRBJ2-7; D uncertain. The CDR3 runs 18 residues. Germline-derived CDR1 and CDR2 are SGHDN and FVKESK. Between the trimmed V and J ends, which lost 0 bases and 2 bases, there was a span of 20 bases. The CDR3 loop reads CASSQDRDFARLAYEQYF. In DNA form, the CDR3 reads TGTGCCAGCAGCCAAGATAGAGATTTCGCCAGGCTGGCCTACGAGCAGTACTTC.

The chain carries TRBV7-9 and TRBJ2-5; 7 nucleotides align to TRBD1. V shed 5 bases and J 3 bases; nucleotides not matched to a gene: 9. The germline CDR1 and CDR2 sequences are SEHNR and FQNEAQ (reference sequence). The CDR3 is made up of 15 amino acids. CDR3 amino acids: CASSRRGTEEETQYF. DNA for the CDR3: TGTGCCAGCAGCCGACGAGGGACAGAGGAAGAGACCCAGTACTTC.

The chain links TRBV7-2 to TRBJ1-3; TRBD1 matches at 7 bases. Germline CDR1 reads SGHTA; CDR2 reads FQGNSA. This CDR3 has 14 residues. Trimming removed 5 bases from V and 2 bases from J; junction bases left unmatched: 3. The CDR3 region has the DNA TGTGCCAGCAGCATTGACAGGGCTGGAAACACCATATATTTT. Encoded protein: CASSIDRAGNTIYF.

This chain uses TRBV6-5 with TRBJ1-5; 8 bases match TRBD1. The CDR3 has 13 amino acids. Trimming at V came to 9 bases and at J to 7 bases, leaving 8 bases not matched to a gene. Germline V gene sequence: CDR1 MNHEY, CDR2 SVGAGI. The CDR3 region has the DNA TGTGCCAGTACGGACAGGGTAGGACAGCCCCAGCATTTT. This translates into CASTDRVGQPQHF.

The J gene is TRBJ2-7, the V gene TRBV19; D gene ambiguous. Germline assignment: CDR1 LNHDA and CDR2 SQIVND (reference sequence). V gave up 2 bases and J gave up 1 base, with 6 bases separating them. The CDR3 is 13 residues long. CDR3 nucleotide sequence: TGTGCCAGTAGTATAACTGGATCCTACGAGCAGTACTTC. Protein: CASSITGSYEQYF.

V gene TRBV18 combines with J gene TRBJ1-2; D is perhaps TRBD1 (5 bases). Germline V CDR1 and CDR2: KGHSH, LQKENI. V was trimmed by 0 bases and J by 6 bases, leaving 17 bases between them. CDR3 length equals 16 residues. This CDR3 reads CASSPPKTTDYDGYTF. The CDR3 DNA reads as TGTGCCAGCTCACCACCGAAAACGACAGATTATGATGGCTACACCTTC.

This clone showed up just a few times. The V and J genes are TRBV5-6 and TRBJ1-1; maybe TRBD1 (6 bases). V was trimmed by 4 bases and J by 0 bases, leaving 16 bases between them. Per germline, CDR1 SGHDT and CDR2 YYEEEE. The CDR3 is made up of 16 amino acids. CDR3 DNA sequence: TGTGCCAGCAGCAGAAAGCGGGGGCTACTGAACACTGAAGCTTTCTTT. Its translation: CASSRKRGLLNTEAFF.

V gene TRBV6-5 combines with J gene TRBJ2-7; D remains ambiguous. V lost 8 bases and J 3 bases, leaving 14 bases between the germline ends. Per germline, CDR1 MNHEY and CDR2 SVGAGI. The CDR3 runs to 13 residues. The CDR3 loop is CASGSLPHYEQYF. The CDR3 DNA reads TGTGCCAGCGGCTCACTACCCCACTACGAGCAGTACTTC.

The table lists this clone with a few counts. The chain employs TRBV19 and TRBJ1-6; 7 nucleotides match TRBD1. V shed 4 bases and J 8 bases; nucleotides not matched to a gene: 5. From germline, CDR1 is LNHDA and CDR2 SQIVND (reference sequence). The CDR3 is 14 residues long. Here the CDR3 reads CASSTTGVDSPLHF. The CDR3 coding sequence is TGTGCCAGTAGTACAACAGGGGTGGATTCACCCCTCCACTTT.

This clone has more than one count but fewer than ten. The CDR3 region is CASSRNQAGNTIYF. CDR3 in DNA: TGCGCCAGCAGCCGCAATCAAGCTGGAAACACCATATATTTT. The chain has TRBV4-1 and TRBJ1-3; no firm D call. Germline-derived CDR1 and CDR2 are MGHRA and YSYEKL. V was shortened by 4 bases and J by 2 bases, with 9 bases between the two germline ends. This CDR3 contains 14 residues.

This clone was observed once. The rearrangement joins TRBV27 to TRBJ2-7, with 9 nucleotides matching TRBD1. Per germline, CDR1 MNHEY and CDR2 SMNVEV (reference sequence). J gave up 7 bases and V 5 bases, and 9 bases lay outside the gene matches. The CDR3 is 14 amino acids. CDR3 coding DNA: TGTGCCAGCAGTCCCGGACAGGGGTGGCGGGAGCAGTACTTC. It specifies CASSPGQGWREQYF.

The V and J genes are TRBV12-3 or TRBV12-4 and TRBJ1-3; no reliable D call. Trimming took off 3 bases at V and 4 bases at J, with 4 bases between the two ends. This CDR3 is built from 12 residues. CDR3 region: CASSLMGNTIYF. CDR3 DNA sequence: TGTGCCAGCAGTTTGATGGGAAACACCATATATTTT.

The rearrangement links TRBV2 to TRBJ2-5; 10 bases agree with TRBD2. The germline V gene has CDR1 SNHLY and CDR2 FYNNEI. CDR3 length equals 15 residues. Trimming cost V 2 bases and J 4 bases; bases outside gene matches: 4. The CDR3 DNA reads as TGTGCCAGCAGTGAACAGCGGGGGGGCCGAGAGACCCAGTACTTC. It yields the protein CASSEQRGGRETQYF.